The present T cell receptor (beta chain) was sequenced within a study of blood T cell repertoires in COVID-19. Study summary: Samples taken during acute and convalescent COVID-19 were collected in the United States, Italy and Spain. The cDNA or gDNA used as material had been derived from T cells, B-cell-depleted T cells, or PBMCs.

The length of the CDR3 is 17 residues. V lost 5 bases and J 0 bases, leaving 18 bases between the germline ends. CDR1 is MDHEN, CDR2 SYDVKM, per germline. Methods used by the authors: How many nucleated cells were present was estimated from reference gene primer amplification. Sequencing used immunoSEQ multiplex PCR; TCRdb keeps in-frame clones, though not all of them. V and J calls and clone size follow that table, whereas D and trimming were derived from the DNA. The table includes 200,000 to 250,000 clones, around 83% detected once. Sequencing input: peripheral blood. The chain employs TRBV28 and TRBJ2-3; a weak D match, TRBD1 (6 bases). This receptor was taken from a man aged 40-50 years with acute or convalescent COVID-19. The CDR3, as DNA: TGTGCCAGCAGTATATCAGGGGTACACACCAGCACAGATACGCAGTATTTT. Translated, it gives CASSISGVHTSTDTQYF.